The entry that follows covers one T cell receptor (beta chain) sequence. Original data processing: Reference gene primer amplification gave estimated nucleated cell counts. The data were produced by immunoSEQ multiplex PCR, yet TCRdb's version contains in-frame clones alone and is incomplete. V, J and clone size derive from that table, while D and trimming were established from the DNA sequence. The sample comprises roughly 340,000 clones, more than 75% of which are singletons, and about 6% rests with the top ten. Seattle patient enrollment occurred during active infection, with longitudinal follow-up thereafter. These data come from a study of blood T cell repertoires in COVID-19. Study overall: Sites across the United States, Italy and Spain contributed samples from acute and convalescent COVID-19. Nucleic acid was either cDNA or gDNA, and it came from T cells, B-cell-depleted T cells, or PBMCs.

Specimen: peripheral blood. The TCR was taken from a woman in her forties or fifties with COVID-19, enrolled during active disease.

The CDR3 loop reads CASSPPARGDEQFF. CDR3 DNA sequence: TGTGCCAGCTCACCACCGGCCAGGGGCGATGAGCAGTTCTTC. The J gene is TRBJ2-1, the V gene TRBV18; weak D call: TRBD1 (6 bases). Trimming removed 0 bases from V and 8 bases from J, with 11 bases in between. The germline gives CDR1 KGHSH, CDR2 LQKENI. The CDR3 loop spans 14 amino acids.